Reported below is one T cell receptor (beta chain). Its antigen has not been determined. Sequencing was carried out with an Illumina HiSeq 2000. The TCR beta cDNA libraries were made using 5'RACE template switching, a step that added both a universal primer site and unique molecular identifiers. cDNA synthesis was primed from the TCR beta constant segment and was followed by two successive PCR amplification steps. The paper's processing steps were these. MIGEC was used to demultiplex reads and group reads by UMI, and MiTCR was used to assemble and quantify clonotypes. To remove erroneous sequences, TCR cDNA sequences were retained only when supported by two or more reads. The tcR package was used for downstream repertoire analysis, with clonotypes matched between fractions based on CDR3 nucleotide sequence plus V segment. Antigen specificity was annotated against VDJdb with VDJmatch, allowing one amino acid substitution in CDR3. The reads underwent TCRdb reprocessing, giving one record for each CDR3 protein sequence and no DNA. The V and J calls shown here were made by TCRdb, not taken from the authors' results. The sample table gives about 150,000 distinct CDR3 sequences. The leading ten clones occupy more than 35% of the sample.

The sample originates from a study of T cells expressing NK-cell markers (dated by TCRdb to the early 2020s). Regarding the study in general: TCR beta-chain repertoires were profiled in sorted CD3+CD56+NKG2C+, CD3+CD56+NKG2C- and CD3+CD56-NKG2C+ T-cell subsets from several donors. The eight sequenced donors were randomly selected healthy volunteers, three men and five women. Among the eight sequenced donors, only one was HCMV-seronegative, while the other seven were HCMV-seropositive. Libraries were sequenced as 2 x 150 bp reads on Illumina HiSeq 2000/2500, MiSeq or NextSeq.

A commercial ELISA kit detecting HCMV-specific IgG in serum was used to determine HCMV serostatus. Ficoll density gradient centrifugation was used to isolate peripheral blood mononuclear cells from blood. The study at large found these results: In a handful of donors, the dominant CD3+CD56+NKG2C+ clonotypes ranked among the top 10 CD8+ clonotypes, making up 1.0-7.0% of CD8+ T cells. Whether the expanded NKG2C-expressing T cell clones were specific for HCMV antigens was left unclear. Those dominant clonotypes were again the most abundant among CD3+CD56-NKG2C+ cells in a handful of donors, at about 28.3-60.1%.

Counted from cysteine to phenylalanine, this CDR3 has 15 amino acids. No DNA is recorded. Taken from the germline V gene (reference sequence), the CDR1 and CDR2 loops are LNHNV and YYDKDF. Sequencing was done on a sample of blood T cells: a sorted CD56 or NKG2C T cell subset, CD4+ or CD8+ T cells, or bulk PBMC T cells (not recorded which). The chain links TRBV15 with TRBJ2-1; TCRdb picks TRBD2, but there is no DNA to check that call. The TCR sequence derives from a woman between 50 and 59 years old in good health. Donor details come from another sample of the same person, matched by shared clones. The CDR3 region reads CATSRAASGNPMWFF.